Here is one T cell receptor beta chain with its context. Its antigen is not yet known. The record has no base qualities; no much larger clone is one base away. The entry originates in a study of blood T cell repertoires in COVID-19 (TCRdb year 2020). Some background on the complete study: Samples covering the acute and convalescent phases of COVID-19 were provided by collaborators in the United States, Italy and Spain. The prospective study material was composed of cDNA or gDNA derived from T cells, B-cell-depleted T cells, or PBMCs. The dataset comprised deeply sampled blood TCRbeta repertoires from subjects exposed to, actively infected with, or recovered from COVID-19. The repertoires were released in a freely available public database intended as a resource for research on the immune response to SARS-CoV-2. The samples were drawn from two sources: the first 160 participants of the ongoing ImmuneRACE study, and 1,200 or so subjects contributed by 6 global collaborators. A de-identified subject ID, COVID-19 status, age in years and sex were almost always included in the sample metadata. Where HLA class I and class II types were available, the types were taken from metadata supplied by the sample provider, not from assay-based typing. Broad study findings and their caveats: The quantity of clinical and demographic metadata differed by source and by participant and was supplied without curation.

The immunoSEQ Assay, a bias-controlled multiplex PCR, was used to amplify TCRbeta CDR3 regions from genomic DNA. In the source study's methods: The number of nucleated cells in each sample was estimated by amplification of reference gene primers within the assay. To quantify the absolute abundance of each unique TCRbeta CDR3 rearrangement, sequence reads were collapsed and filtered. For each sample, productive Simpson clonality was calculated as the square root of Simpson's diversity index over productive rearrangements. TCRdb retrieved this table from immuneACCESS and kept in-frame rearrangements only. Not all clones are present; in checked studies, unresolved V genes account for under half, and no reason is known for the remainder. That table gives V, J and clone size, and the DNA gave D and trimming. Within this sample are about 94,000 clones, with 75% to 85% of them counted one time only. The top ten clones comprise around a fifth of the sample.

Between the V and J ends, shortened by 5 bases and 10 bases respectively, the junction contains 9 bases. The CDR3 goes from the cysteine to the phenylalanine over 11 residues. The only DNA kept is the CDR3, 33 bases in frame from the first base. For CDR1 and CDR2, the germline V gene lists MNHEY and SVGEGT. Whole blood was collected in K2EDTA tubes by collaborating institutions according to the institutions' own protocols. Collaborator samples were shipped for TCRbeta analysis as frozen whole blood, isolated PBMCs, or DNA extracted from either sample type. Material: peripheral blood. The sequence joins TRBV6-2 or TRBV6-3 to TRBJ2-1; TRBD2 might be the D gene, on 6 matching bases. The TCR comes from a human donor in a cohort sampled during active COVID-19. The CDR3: CASSNGGEQFF. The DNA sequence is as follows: TGTGCCAGCAGTAACGGGGGAGAGCAGTTCTTC.